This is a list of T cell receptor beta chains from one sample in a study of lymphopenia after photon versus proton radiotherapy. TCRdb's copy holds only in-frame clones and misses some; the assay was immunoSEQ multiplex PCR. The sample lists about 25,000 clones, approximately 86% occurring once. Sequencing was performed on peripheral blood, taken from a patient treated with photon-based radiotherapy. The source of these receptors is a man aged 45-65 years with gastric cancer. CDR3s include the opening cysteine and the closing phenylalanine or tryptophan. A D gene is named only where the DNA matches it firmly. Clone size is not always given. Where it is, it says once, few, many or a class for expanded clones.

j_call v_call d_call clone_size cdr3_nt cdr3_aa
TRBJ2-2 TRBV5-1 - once TGCGCCAGCAGCTATGATAACGGGGAGCTGTTTTTT CASSYDNGELFF
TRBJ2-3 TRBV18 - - TGTGCCAGCCTAGATCCGGGCAGCACAGATACGCAGTATTTT CASLDPGSTDTQYF
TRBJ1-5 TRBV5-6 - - TGTGCCAGCAGCTTGGGCGCGGTCAGGGCGCAGCCCCAGCATTTT CASSLGAVRAQPQHF
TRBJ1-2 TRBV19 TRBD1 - TGTGCCAGTAGTGGAGAAACAGGGGGTAATGGCTACACCTTC CASSGETGGNGYTF
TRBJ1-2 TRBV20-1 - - TGCAGTGCAATCCAAGACTATGGCTACACCTTC CSAIQDYGYTF
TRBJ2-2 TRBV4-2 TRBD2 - TGTGCCAGCAGCCAAGATTACCGGGGGGGCCGGGCTGGGGAGCTGTTTTTT CASSQDYRGGRAGELFF
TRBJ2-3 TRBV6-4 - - TGTGCCAGCAGTGACGGAATCGGAAATACGCAGTATTTT CASSDGIGNTQYF
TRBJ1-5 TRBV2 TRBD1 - TGTGCCAGCAGTTTGACAGGGGACCCTTTTACGTCCCAGCATTTT CASSLTGDPFTSQHF
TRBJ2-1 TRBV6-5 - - TGTGCCAGCAGCCTGGGGGGGGCCTCCTACAATGAGCAGTTCTTC CASSLGGASYNEQFF
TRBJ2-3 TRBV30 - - TGTGCCTGGAGTGTAGGCCTAGCGCGGGATACGCAGTATTTT CAWSVGLARDTQYF
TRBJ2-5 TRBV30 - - TGTGCCTGGAGTGTAGTCGGGGGAGGAGAGACCCAGTACTTC CAWSVVGGGETQYF
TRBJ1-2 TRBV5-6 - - TGTGCCAGCAGCTTGGACAGCGAACCCTTTAACTATGGCTACACCTTC CASSLDSEPFNYGYTF